This T cell receptor (beta chain) was sequenced during a study of cytomegalovirus exposure and HLA in healthy donors. PCR primers comprised 60 Vbeta and 13 Jbeta primers. Clones were sequenced by immunoSEQ multiplex PCR, and TCRdb holds only the in-frame ones, with some missing. The table includes approximately 190,000 clones, about 86% detected once. This CDR3 has 16 amino acids. Trimming removed 2 bases from V and 4 bases from J; junction bases left unmatched: 6. Germline V lookup: CDR1 MGHDK, CDR2 SYGVNS. Sequenced input: PBMCs. The source is a man aged 40-55 years in good health and CMV-seropositive. The chain employs TRBV25-1 and TRBJ2-1; 9 bases match TRBD2. CDR3 sequence (DNA): TGTGCCAGCAGTGAAGTCCGGACTAGCGCGTACAATGAGCAGTTCTTC. This gives the protein CASSEVRTSAYNEQFF.